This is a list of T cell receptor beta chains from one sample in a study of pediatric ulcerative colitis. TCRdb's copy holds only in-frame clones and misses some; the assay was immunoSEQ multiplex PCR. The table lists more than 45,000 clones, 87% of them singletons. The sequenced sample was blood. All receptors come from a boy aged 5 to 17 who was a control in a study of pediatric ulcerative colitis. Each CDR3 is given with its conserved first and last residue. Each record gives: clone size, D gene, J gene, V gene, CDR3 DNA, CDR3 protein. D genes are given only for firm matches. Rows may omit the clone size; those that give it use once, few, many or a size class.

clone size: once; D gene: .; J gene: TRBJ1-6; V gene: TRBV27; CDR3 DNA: TGTGCCAGCAGTTTGAGAGGGAGCCTTTATAATTCACCCCTCCACTTT; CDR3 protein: CASSLRGSLYNSPLHF
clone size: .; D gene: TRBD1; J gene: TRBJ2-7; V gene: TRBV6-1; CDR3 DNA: TGTGCCAGCAGTGACCAGGGGGCCTACGAGCAGTACTTC; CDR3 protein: CASSDQGAYEQYF
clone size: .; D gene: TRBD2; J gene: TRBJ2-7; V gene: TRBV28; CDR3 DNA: TGTGCCAGTTCGACTAGCGGATACTTCTACGAGCAGTACTTC; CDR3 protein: CASSTSGYFYEQYF
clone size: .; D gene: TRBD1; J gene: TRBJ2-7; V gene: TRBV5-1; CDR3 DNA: TGCGCCAGCAGCCCTGGACAGGGGGTGCACGAGCAGTACTTC; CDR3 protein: CASSPGQGVHEQYF
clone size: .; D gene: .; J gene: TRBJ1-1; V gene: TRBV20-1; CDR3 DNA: TGCAGTGCTTCAATGAACACTGAAGCTTTCTTT; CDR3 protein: CSASMNTEAFF
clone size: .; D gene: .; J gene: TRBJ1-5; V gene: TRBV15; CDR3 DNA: TGTGCCACCAGCAGAGCCCCGGCGGGGCATCAGCCCCAGCATTTT; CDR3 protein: CATSRAPAGHQPQHF
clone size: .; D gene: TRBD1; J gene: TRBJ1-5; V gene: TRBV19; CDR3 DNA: TGTGCCAGTAACAGACAGGGAGCCAATCAGCCCCAGCATTTT; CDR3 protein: CASNRQGANQPQHF
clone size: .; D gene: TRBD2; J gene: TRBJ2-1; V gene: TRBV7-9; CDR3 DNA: TGTGCCAGCAGCCCTCTTCGGCGGGAGTACAATGAGCAGTTCTTC; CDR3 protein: CASSPLRREYNEQFF
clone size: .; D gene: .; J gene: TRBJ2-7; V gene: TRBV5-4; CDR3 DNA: TGTGCCAGCAGCTTGCTAGAAAGTCTCGAGCAGTACTTC; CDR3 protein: CASSLLESLEQYF
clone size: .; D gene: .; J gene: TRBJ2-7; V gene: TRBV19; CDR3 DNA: TGTGCCAGTAGCCGAGACTACAATTGGGGTGGCGAGCAGTACTTC; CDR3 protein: CASSRDYNWGGEQYF
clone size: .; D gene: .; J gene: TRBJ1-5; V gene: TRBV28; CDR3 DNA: TGTGCCAGCTACTCGGGGGCAGGGGTGGTTCAGCCCCAGCATTTT; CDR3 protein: CASYSGAGVVQPQHF
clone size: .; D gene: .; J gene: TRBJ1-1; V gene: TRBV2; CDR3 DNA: TGTGCCAGCTGGGCGGGGAACACTGAAGCTTTCTTT; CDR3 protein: CASWAGNTEAFF
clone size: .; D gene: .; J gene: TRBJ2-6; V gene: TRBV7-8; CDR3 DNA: TGTGCCAGCAGCTTAGCGCTGCAGCCCGGGGCCAACGTCCTGACTTTC; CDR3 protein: CASSLALQPGANVLTF
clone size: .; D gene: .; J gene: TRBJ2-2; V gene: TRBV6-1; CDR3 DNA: TGTGCCAGCAGTGCTTTGGCCCCTGGCGCCGGGGAGCTGTTTTTT; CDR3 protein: CASSALAPGAGELFF
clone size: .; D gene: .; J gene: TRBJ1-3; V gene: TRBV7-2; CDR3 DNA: TGTGCCAGCAGCTTAATGGGGCGATGGGGAAAGTTCAACACCATATATTTT; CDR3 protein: CASSLMGRWGKFNTIYF
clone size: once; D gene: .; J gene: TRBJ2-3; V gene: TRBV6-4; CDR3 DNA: TGTGCCAGCAGTGACTCCCCTGAGTCTCATACGCAGTATTTT; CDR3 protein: CASSDSPESHTQYF
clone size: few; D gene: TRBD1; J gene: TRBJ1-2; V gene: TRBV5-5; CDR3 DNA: TGTGCCAGCAGCCGAGGACAGGATGGCTACACCTTC; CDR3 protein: CASSRGQDGYTF
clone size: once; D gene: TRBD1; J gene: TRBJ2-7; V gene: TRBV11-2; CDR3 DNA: TGTGCCAGCAGCTCCGCCGGGACAGAGCCCTACGAGCAGTACTTC; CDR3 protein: CASSSAGTEPYEQYF
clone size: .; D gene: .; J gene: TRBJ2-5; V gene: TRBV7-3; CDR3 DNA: TGTGCCAGCAGCTTAGGCAGGACGTACCAAGAGACCCAGTACTTC; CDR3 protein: CASSLGRTYQETQYF
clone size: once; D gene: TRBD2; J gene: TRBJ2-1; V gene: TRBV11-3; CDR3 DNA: TGTGCCAGCAGCCCTACGCCTTGGAGCGGGAGGTCCTACAATGAGCAGTTCTTC; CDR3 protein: CASSPTPWSGRSYNEQFF